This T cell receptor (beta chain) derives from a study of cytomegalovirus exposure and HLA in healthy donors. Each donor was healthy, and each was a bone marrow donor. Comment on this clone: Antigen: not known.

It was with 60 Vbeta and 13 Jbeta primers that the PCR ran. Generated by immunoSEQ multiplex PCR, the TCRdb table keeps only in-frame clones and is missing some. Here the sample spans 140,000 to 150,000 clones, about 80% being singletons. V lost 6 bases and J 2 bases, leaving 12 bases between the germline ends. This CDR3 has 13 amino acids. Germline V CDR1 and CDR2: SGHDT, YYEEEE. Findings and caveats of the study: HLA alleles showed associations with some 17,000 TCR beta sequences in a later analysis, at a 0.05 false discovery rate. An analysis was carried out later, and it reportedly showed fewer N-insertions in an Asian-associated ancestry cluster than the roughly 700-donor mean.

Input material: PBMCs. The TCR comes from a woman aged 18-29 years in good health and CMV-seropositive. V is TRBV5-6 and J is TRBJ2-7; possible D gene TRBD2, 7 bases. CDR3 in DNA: TGTGCCAGCAAGGGGGGGCGGACCTACGAGCAGTACTTC. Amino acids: CASKGGRTYEQYF.